This TCR beta chain is drawn from a study of T cell changes during pregnancy in multiple sclerosis (dated by TCRdb to 2018 to 2020). Notes on the research overall: Changes in the T cell repertoire over the course of pregnancy were examined in this study in women with multiple sclerosis.

This clone is considered medium-sized (0.01 to 0.1%). The antigen it binds to is not known. Base qualities are not recorded, but no much larger clone differs from it by a single base. From a lookup of the germline V gene, CDR1 and CDR2 are SGDLS and YYNGEE. The CDR3 holds 16 amino acids from the cysteine to the phenylalanine. Here the CDR3 DNA is all that survives: 48 bases in frame from base 1. V loses 3 bases at its end and J loses 0 bases; junction bases beyond the gene matches: 7. The library was built by means of the immunoSEQ multiplex PCR assay. The source is immuneACCESS, and TCRdb retained only in-frame sequences with V and J called. Part of the clones is not carried over; for the studies checked, unresolved V genes explain less than half of this, and the remainder is unexplained. The sample has 40,000 or so clones on record, 80% to 95% of them singletons. In total, the top ten clones hold roughly 29% of the sample.

This chain joins TRBV9 to TRBJ2-3, with TRBD1 identical over 7 junction bases. The sequence came from a female donor with multiple sclerosis, enrolled in a pregnancy study. The material sequenced was CD8+ T cells from peripheral blood mononuclear cells, taken before pregnancy. The CDR3 sequence is CASSAGQVWSTDTQYF. The nucleotide sequence is given as TGTGCCAGCAGCGCCGGACAGGTATGGAGCACAGATACGCAGTATTTT.